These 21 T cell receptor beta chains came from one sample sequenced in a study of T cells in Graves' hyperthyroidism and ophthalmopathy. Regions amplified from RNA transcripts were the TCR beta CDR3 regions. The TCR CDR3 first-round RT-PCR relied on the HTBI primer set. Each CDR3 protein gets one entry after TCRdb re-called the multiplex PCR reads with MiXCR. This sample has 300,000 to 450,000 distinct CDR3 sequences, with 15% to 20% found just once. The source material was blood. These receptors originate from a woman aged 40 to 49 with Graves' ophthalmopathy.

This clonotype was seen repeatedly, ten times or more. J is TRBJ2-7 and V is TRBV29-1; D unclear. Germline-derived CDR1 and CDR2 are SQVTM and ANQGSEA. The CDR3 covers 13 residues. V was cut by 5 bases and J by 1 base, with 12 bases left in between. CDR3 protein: CSVFGDGSYEQYF. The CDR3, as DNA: TGCAGCGTTTTCGGAGACGGATCCTACGAGCAGTACTTC.

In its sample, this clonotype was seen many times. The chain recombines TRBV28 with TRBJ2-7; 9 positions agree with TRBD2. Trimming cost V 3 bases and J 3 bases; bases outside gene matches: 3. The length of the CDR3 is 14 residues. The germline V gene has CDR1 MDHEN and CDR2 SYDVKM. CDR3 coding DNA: TGTGCCAGCAGTTTCGGACTAGCGTTCTACGAGCAGTACTTC. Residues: CASSFGLAFYEQYF.

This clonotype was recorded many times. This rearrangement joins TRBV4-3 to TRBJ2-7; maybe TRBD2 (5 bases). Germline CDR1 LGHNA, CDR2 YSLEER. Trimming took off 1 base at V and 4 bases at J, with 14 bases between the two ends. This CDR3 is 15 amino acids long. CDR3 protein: CASSQVRSGTYEQYF. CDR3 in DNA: TGCGCCAGCAGCCAAGTCAGGAGCGGAACTTACGAGCAGTACTTC.

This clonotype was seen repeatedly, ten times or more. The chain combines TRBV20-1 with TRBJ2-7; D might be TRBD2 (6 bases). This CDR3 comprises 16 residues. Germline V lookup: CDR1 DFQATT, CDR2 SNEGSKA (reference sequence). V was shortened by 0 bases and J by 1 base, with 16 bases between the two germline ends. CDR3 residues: CSARDQTSVRSYEQYF. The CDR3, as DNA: TGCAGTGCTAGAGATCAGACTAGTGTGAGATCCTACGAGCAGTACTTC.

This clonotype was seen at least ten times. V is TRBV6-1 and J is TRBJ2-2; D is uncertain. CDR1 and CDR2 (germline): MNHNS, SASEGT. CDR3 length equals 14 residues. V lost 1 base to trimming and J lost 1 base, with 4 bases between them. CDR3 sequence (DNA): TGTGCCAGCAGTGAAGTGGGGAACACCGGGGAGCTGTTTTTT. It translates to CASSEVGNTGELFF.

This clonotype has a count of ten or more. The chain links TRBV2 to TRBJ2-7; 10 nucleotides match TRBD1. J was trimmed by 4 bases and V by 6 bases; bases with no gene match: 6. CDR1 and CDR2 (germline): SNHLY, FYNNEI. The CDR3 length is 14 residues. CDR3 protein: CASRPTGGLYEQYF. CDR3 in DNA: TGTGCCAGCAGACCGACAGGGGGCCTTTACGAGCAGTACTTC. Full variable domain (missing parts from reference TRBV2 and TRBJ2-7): EPEVTQTPSHQVTQMGQEVILRCVPISNHLYFYWYRQILGQKVEFLVSFYNNEISEKSEIFDDQFSVERPDGSNFTLKIRSTKLEDSAMYFCASRPTGGLYEQYFGPGTRLTVT.

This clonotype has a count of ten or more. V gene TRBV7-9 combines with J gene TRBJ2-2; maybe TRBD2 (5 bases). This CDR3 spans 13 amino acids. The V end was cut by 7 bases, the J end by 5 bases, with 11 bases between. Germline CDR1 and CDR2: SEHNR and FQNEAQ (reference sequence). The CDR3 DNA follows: TGTGCCAGCACCCAGACGGGGACCGGGGAGCTGTTTTTT. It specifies CASTQTGTGELFF.

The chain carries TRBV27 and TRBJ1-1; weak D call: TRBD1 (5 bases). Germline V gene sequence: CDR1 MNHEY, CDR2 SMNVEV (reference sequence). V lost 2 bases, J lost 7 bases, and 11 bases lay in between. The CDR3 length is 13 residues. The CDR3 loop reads CASSLTWGNEAFF. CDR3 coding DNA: TGTGCCAGCAGTTTAACATGGGGGAATGAAGCTTTCTTT.

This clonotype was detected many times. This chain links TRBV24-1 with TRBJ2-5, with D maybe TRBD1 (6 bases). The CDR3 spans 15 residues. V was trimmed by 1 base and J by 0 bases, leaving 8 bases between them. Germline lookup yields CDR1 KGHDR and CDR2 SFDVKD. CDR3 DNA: TGTGCCACCAGTGATTTCGGACAGCACCAAGAGACCCAGTACTTC. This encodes CATSDFGQHQETQYF.

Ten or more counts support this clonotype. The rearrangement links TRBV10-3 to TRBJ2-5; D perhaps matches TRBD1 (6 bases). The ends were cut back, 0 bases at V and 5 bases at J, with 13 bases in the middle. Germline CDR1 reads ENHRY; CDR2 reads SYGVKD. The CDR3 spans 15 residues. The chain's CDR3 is CAISESVGGSETQYF. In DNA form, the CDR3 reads TGTGCCATCAGTGAGTCGGTAGGGGGTTCGGAGACCCAGTACTTC.

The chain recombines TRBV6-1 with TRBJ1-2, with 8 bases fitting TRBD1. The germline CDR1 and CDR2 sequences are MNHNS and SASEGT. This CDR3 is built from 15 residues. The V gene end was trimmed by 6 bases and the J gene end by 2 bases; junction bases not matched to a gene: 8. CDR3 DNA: TGTGCCAGCAGGCTATACCGGGACAGGAACTATGGCTACACCTTC. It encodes CASRLYRDRNYGYTF.

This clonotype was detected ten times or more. CDR3: CASSLGQGRETQYF. The CDR3 DNA sequence: TGTGCCAGCAGCCTGGGACAGGGGCGAGAGACCCAGTACTTC. The genes are TRBV12-3 or TRBV12-4 and TRBJ2-5, with TRBD1 matching 10 bases. With 6 bases clipped from V and 4 bases from J, the junction kept 5 bases outside the gene matches. This CDR3 contains 14 residues.

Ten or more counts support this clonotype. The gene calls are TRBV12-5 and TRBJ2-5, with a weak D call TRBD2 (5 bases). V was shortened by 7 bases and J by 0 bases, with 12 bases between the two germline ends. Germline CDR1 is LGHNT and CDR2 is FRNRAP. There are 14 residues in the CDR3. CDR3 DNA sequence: TGTGCTAGTGCCCGAGGGAGCCACCAAGAGACCCAGTACTTC. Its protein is CASARGSHQETQYF.

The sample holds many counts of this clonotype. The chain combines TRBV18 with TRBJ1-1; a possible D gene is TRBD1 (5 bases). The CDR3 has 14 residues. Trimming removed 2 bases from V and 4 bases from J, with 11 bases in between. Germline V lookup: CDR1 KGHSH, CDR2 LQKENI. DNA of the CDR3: TGTGCCAGCTCACCAACAGGTGAGGCCACTGAAGCTTTCTTT. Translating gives CASSPTGEATEAFF.

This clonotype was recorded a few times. CDR3 in amino acids: CASRSPWNYEQYF. CDR3 DNA sequence: TGTGCCAGCAGGTCCCCATGGAACTACGAGCAGTACTTC. The gene calls are TRBV6-1 and TRBJ2-7; no clear D gene. The CDR3 has 13 amino acids. The germline V and J ends were trimmed by 6 bases and 3 bases, with 12 bases remaining between them. Looked up from germline, CDR1 is MNHNS and CDR2 is SASEGT.

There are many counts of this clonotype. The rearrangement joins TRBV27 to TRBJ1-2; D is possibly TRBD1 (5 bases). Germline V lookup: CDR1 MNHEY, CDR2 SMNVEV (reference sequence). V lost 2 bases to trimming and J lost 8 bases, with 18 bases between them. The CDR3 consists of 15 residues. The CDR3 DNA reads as TGTGCCAGCAGTTTAGAGAAAGGGGCAGTACAAGGCTACACCTTC. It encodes CASSLEKGAVQGYTF.

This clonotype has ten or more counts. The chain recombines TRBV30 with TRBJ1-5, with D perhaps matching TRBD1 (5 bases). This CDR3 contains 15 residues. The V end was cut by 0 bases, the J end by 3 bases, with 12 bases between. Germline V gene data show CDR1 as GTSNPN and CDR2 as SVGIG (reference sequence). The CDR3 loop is CAWSVVGRLNQPQHF. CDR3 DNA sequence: TGTGCCTGGAGTGTAGTGGGACGTCTCAATCAGCCCCAGCATTTT.

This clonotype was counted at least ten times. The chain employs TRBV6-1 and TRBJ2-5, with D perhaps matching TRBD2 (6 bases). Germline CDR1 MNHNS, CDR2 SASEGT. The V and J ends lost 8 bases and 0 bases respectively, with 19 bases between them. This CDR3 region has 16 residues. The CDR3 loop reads CASALLASRYQETQYF. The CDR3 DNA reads TGTGCCAGCGCTTTGCTAGCGTCCCGGTACCAAGAGACCCAGTACTTC.

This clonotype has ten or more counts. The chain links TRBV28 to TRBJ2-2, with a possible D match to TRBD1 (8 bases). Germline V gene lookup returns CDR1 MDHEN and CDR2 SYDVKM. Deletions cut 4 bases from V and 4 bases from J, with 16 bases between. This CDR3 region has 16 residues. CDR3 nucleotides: TGTGCCAGCAGTTCAGGACAGGGCGGGAGCACCGGGGAGCTGTTTTTT. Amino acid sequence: CASSSGQGGSTGELFF. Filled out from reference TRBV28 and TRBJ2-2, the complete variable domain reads DVKVTQSSRYLVKRTGEKVFLECVQDMDHENMFWYRQDPGLGLRLIYFSYDVKMKEKGDIPEGYSVSREKKERFSLILESASTNQTSMYLCASSSGQGGSTGELFFGEGSRLTVL.

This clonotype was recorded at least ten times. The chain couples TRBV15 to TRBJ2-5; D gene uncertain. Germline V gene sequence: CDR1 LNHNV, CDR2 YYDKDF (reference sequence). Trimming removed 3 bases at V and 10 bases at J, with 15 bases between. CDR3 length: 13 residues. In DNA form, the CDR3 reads TGTGCCACCAGCAGCGAGAAGGGCCTTGACCAGTACTTC. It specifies CATSSEKGLDQYF.

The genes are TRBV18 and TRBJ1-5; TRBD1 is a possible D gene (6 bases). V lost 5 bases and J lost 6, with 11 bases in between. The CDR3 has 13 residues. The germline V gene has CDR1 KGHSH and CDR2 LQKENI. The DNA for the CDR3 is TGTGCCAGCTCAACAACAGGGACTCAGCCCCAGCATTTT. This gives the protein CASSTTGTQPQHF.